Shown below are 25 T cell receptor beta chains from a single sample sequenced in a study of blood T cells in healthy people across ages. It was with a sample-barcoded 5' primer and a J-beta primer mix that a second PCR of roughly 7 to 12 cycles was run. Via MiXCR, TCRdb re-called the 5' RACE reads, giving one row per CDR3 protein. This table holds 750,000 to 1,000,000 distinct CDR3 sequences, approximately 32% found once. These data were also filed under a second study, of T cells of mothers and their children.

What was sequenced was blood. All receptors derive from a middle-aged woman in good health.

The V gene is TRBV20-1, the J gene TRBJ2-7, with 9 bases fitting TRBD2. Losses at the gene ends were 0 bases for V and 6 bases for J; bases not matched to a gene: 9. From germline, CDR1 is DFQATT and CDR2 SNEGSKA (reference sequence). The CDR3 totals 15 residues. The CDR3 region is CSARDGGTSSLEQYF. Here the CDR3 DNA reads TGCAGTGCTAGAGATGGGGGGACTAGCTCGCTCGAGCAGTACTTC.

The gene calls are TRBV28 and TRBJ1-1; TRBD1 is a possible D gene (5 bases). This CDR3 region has 13 residues. V was cut by 11 bases and J by 7 bases, with 20 bases left in between. Germline assignment: CDR1 MDHEN and CDR2 SYDVKM. The CDR3 protein is CAGGSSTGLEAFF. Written as DNA, the CDR3 is TGTGCCGGCGGAAGTAGTACAGGACTTGAAGCTTTCTTT.

This clonotype was counted between two and nine times. The chain joins TRBV7-3 to TRBJ2-1; 7 bases match TRBD2. The V gene end was trimmed by 6 bases and the J gene end by 7 bases; junction bases not matched to a gene: 6. Germline V CDR1 and CDR2: SGHTA, FQGTGA. The CDR3 sequence is 13 residues long. CDR3 sequence: CASSYTGGNEQFF. The CDR3 DNA is TGTGCCAGCAGTTATACCGGGGGGAATGAGCAGTTCTTC.

The chain recombines TRBV7-9 with TRBJ1-1, with 8 nucleotides matching TRBD1. Looked up from germline, CDR1 is SEHNR and CDR2 is FQNEAQ (reference sequence). V gave up 5 bases and J gave up 1 base; unmatched junction bases: 9. The CDR3 extends over 16 amino acids. The CDR3, as DNA: TGTGCCAGCAGCGCTCAGGGGGGGACAGGGAACACTGAAGCTTTCTTT. Its translation: CASSAQGGTGNTEAFF.

This clonotype was detected a few times. The chain combines TRBV20-1 with TRBJ2-3; D is possibly TRBD2 (6 bases). V lost 6 bases, J lost 1 base, and 11 bases lay in between. The CDR3 is 13 residues long. CDR1 DFQATT and CDR2 SNEGSKA come from the germline V gene (reference sequence). In nucleotides, the CDR3 is TGCAGTGCCCCCCGCGGGGGCACAGATACGCAGTATTTT. Translating it yields CSAPRGGTDTQYF.

Worth noting for this clonotype: At one boundary the junction diverges from the germline segment, which might be a read error. V gene TRBV2 combines with J gene TRBJ1-2; D not resolved. The germline V gene has CDR1 SNHLY and CDR2 FYNNEI. The CDR3 extends over 12 amino acids. CDR3 amino acids: CAWSSTNYDYTF. The CDR3 region has the DNA TGTGCCTGGTCCTCTACTAACTATGACTACACCTTC.

This clonotype was counted many times. The gene calls are TRBV7-2 and TRBJ2-7, with TRBD1 matching over 7 bases. The CDR3 runs to 13 residues. Trimming removed 11 bases from V and 3 bases from J; junction bases left unmatched: 10. Germline loops: CDR1 SGHTA, CDR2 FQGNSA. The CDR3, as DNA: TGTGCCGGCCTAGGGGGCGATTTCTACGAGCAGTACTTC. Translating it yields CAGLGGDFYEQYF.

V is TRBV12-3 or TRBV12-4 and J is TRBJ2-2; D is undetermined. Trimming shortened V by 5 bases and J by 4 bases, and 8 bases separated the two germline ends. CDR3 size: 13 residues. For the CDR3, the DNA is TGTGCCAGCAGTCATTTCGGCACCGGGGAGCTGTTTTTT. It yields the protein CASSHFGTGELFF.

This clonotype was found a few times. This chain links TRBV2 with TRBJ1-1, with 7 bases fitting TRBD1. This CDR3 is 11 amino acids long. Trimming cost V 6 bases and J 10 bases; bases outside gene matches: 5. The germline gives CDR1 SNHLY, CDR2 FYNNEI. The CDR3 reads CASRRTGVAFF. The CDR3 nucleotides are TGTGCCAGCAGGAGGACAGGCGTAGCTTTCTTT.

V is TRBV6-6 and J is TRBJ1-5; maybe TRBD1 (5 bases). Trimming took 4 bases from V and 2 from J, leaving 9 bases between them. The CDR3 spans 14 residues. Germline V lookup: CDR1 MNHNY, CDR2 SVGAGI (reference sequence). The CDR3 coding sequence is TGTGCCAGCAGTTCTCCCAGGGGCAATCAGCCCCAGCATTTT. It codes for CASSSPRGNQPQHF.

V is TRBV4-2 and J is TRBJ1-1; D is possibly TRBD1 (6 bases). Deletions cut 1 base from V and 6 bases from J, with 12 bases between. The CDR3 covers 14 residues. Germline V gene data show CDR1 as LGHNA and CDR2 as YNFKEQ. The chain's CDR3 is CASSQGQAGAEAFF. As DNA, the CDR3 is TGTGCCAGCAGCCAAGGACAGGCGGGGGCTGAAGCTTTCTTT.

The gene calls are TRBV6-6 and TRBJ1-5, with D perhaps TRBD1 (6 bases). CDR1 is MNHNY and CDR2 is SVGAGI in the germline V gene (reference sequence). The CDR3 sequence is 14 residues long. Trimming took 2 bases from V and 4 from J, leaving 9 bases between them. CDR3 sequence (DNA): TGTGCCAGCAGTTACGACAGGCGGAATCAGCCCCAGCATTTT. It translates to CASSYDRRNQPQHF.

This clonotype was observed at least ten times. The chain carries TRBV7-2 and TRBJ1-5; possible D gene TRBD1, 5 bases. The germline V gene has CDR1 SGHTA and CDR2 FQGNSA. V lost 1 base and J lost 6, with 13 bases in between. The CDR3 extends over 15 amino acids. CDR3 residues: CASSLEEGRGQPQHF. The CDR3 nucleotides are TGTGCCAGCAGCTTAGAGGAGGGGAGGGGTCAGCCCCAGCATTTT.

This rearrangement joins TRBV6-6 to TRBJ1-1; D is unresolved. Germline V gene sequence: CDR1 MNHNY, CDR2 SVGAGI (reference sequence). This CDR3 has 15 amino acids. Trimming removed 7 bases from V and 2 bases from J, with 17 bases in between. The chain's CDR3 is CASMRPQAHNTEAFF. The CDR3 DNA sequence: TGTGCCAGCATGCGACCCCAGGCGCACAACACTGAAGCTTTCTTT.

This clonotype appeared once. The chain joins TRBV28 to TRBJ1-5; D unclear. Trimming cost V 2 bases and J 6 bases, with 14 bases left between them. Germline V CDR1 and CDR2: MDHEN, SYDVKM. The CDR3 has 15 amino acids. CDR3 region: CASSLRSVLGQPQHF. The CDR3 coding sequence is TGTGCCAGCAGTTTACGGTCGGTGTTAGGTCAGCCCCAGCATTTT.

This clonotype was counted at least ten times. V usage is TRBV12-3 or TRBV12-4 and J usage is TRBJ2-5; D is uncertain. This CDR3 has 15 residues. The V and J ends lost 2 bases and 2 bases respectively, with 12 bases between them. The CDR3: CASSLTGYRQETQYF. DNA for the CDR3: TGTGCCAGCAGTTTAACGGGTTACAGACAAGAGACCCAGTACTTC.

This clonotype showed up just once. The junction and the germline gene differ at one end; a read error may be behind it. The J gene is TRBJ1-2, the V gene TRBV7-7; D might be TRBD1 (5 bases). The germline gives CDR1 SSHAT, CDR2 FNYEAQ (reference sequence). This CDR3 region has 14 residues. The CDR3 here is CASSLYRQTNGYTF. The CDR3 nucleotides are TGTGCTAGCAGCTTATATAGACAGACCAATGGCTACACCTTC.

The chain links TRBV5-1 to TRBJ2-1; D unclear. Germline V lookup: CDR1 SGHRS, CDR2 YFSETQ. The ends were cut back, 0 bases at V and 5 bases at J, with 12 bases in the middle. The length of the CDR3 is 15 residues. CDR3 nucleotides: TGCGCCAGCAGCTTGGAACCCCTAAAGGACAATGAGCAGTTCTTC. It translates to CASSLEPLKDNEQFF.

This clonotype has ten or more counts. The V and J genes are TRBV20-1 and TRBJ2-1; D tentatively reads TRBD1 or TRBD2 (6 bases each). V lost 6 bases and J 3 bases, leaving 18 bases between the germline ends. Germline CDR1 and CDR2: DFQATT and SNEGSKA (reference sequence). The CDR3 is 15 residues long. In nucleotides, the CDR3 is TGCAGTGCCGTCCGGCCGGGGGCCGTCTACAATGAGCAGTTCTTC. This encodes CSAVRPGAVYNEQFF.

This clonotype was counted a few times. The CDR3 reads CASSIGQFNYGYTF. The CDR3 bases are TGTGCCAGCAGCATTGGACAGTTTAACTATGGCTACACCTTC. The V and J genes are TRBV28 and TRBJ1-2; tentative D call: TRBD1 (6 bases). Germline V gives CDR1 MDHEN, CDR2 SYDVKM. The CDR3 covers 14 residues. Trimming pared 6 bases from V and 1 base from J, leaving 12 bases between.

The chain joins TRBV20-1 to TRBJ2-7; D is unclear. The CDR3 consists of 14 residues. With 2 bases removed from V and 1 base from J, the gap between germline ends came to 12 bases. Germline assignment: CDR1 DFQATT and CDR2 SNEGSKA (reference sequence). The CDR3 DNA sequence: TGCAGTGCTAGACTTCTGAGTAGATCCTACGAGCAGTACTTC. As protein: CSARLLSRSYEQYF.

The J gene is TRBJ2-7, the V gene TRBV28; 7 bases fit TRBD1. Trimming cost V 6 bases and J 2 bases; bases outside gene matches: 7. The CDR3 length is 14 residues. Germline assignment: CDR1 MDHEN and CDR2 SYDVKM. CDR3 DNA: TGTGCCAGCAGGGGCCGGGACAGAGCCTACGAGCAGTACTTC. It translates to CASRGRDRAYEQYF.

At least ten counts were recorded for this clonotype. V gene TRBV3-1 combines with J gene TRBJ2-1; TRBD2 might be the D (7 bases). Germline CDR1 and CDR2: LGHDT and YNNKEL (reference sequence). V was pared by 3 bases and J by 7 bases, with 22 bases between. The length of the CDR3 is 17 residues. CDR3 sequence: CASSQALGGGAGNEQFF. The CDR3 region has the DNA TGTGCCAGCAGCCAGGCCCTAGGGGGGGGGGCCGGGAATGAGCAGTTCTTC.

The chain has TRBV7-8 and TRBJ2-4; TRBD2 matches 8 bases. Losses at the gene ends were 4 bases for V and 13 bases for J; bases not matched to a gene: 18. Germline CDR1 and CDR2: SGHVS and FQNEAQ. This CDR3 is 16 amino acids long. CDR3 nucleotides: TGTGCCAGCAGCTATAATCCTTCTAGCGGGCTGTACGGGCAGTACTTC. Amino acids: CASSYNPSSGLYGQYF.

This clonotype was counted at least ten times. The chain recombines TRBV10-3 with TRBJ1-5; possibly TRBD1 for D (6 bases). CDR1 is ENHRY, CDR2 SYGVKD, per germline. The CDR3 length is 14 residues. Trimming cost V 6 bases and J 1 base, with 10 bases left between them. The CDR3 sequence is CAIRDSASNQPQHF. The CDR3 nucleotides read TGTGCCATCAGGGACAGTGCAAGCAATCAGCCCCAGCATTTT.